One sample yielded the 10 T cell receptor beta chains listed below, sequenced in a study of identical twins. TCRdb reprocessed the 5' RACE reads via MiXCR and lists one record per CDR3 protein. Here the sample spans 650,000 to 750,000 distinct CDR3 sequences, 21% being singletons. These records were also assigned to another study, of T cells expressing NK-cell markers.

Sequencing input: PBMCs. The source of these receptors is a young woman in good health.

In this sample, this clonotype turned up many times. Here the CDR3 DNA reads TGTGCCAGCAGCCCGGGGGCGGGGGTTTATGCCTCCTACAATGAGCAGTTCTTC. Translation gives CASSPGAGVYASYNEQFF. The chain carries TRBV12-3 or TRBV12-4 and TRBJ2-1; D perhaps matches TRBD2 (7 bases). This CDR3 comprises 18 residues. Trimming pared 6 bases from V and 0 bases from J, leaving 21 bases between.

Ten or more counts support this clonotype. The CDR3, as DNA: TGTGCCAGCAGACAAGCTAACTATGGCTACACCTTC. This encodes CASRQANYGYTF. The chain employs TRBV12-3 or TRBV12-4 and TRBJ1-2; D is unresolved. V was shortened by 6 bases and J by 0 bases, with 5 bases between the two germline ends. The CDR3 has 12 residues.

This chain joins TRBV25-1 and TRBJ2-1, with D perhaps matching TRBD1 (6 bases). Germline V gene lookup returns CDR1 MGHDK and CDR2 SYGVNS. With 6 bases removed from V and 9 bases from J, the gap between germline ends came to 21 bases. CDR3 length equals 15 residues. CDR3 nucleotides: TGTGCCAGCAGCATCTGGGGGACACTGAGGGGTGAGCAGTTCTTC. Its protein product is CASSIWGTLRGEQFF.

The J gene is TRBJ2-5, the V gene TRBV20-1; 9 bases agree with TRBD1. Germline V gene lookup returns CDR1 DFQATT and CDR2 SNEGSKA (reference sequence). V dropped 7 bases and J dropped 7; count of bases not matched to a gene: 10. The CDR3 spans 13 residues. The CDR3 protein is CSVQGQGRGTQYF. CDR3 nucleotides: TGCAGTGTCCAGGGACAGGGCAGGGGGACCCAGTACTTC.

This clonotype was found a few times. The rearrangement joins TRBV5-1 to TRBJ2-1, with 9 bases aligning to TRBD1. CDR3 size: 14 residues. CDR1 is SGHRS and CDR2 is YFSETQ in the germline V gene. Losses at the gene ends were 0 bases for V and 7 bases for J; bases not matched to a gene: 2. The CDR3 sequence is CASSLGTGENEQFF. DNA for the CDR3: TGCGCCAGCAGCTTGGGGACAGGGGAAAATGAGCAGTTCTTC.

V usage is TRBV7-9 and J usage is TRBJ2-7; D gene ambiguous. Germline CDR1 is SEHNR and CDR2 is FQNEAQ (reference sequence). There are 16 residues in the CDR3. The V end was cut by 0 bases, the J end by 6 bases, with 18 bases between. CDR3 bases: TGTGCCAGCAGCTTAGCGACGCGTCCCTTTACAAGCGAGCAGTACTTC. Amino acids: CASSLATRPFTSEQYF.

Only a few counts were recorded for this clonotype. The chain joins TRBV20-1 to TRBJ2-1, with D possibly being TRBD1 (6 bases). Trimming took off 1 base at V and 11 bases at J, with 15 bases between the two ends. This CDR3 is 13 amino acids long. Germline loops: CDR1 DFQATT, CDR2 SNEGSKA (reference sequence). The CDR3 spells CSARGIYRDKQFF. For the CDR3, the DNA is TGCAGTGCTAGAGGGATATACCGGGACAAGCAGTTCTTC.

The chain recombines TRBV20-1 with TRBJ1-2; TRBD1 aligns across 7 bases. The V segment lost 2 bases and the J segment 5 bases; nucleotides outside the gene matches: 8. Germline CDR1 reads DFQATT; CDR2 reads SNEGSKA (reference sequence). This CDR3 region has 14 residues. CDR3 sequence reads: CSARHPGTVYGYTF. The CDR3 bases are TGCAGTGCTAGACATCCCGGGACAGTGTATGGCTACACCTTC.

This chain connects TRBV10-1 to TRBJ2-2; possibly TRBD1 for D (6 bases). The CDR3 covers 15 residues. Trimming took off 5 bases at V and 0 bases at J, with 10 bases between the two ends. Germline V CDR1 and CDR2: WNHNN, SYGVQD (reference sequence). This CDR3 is CASSRTATNTGELFF. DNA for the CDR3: TGCGCCAGCAGTAGGACAGCTACGAACACCGGGGAGCTGTTTTTT.

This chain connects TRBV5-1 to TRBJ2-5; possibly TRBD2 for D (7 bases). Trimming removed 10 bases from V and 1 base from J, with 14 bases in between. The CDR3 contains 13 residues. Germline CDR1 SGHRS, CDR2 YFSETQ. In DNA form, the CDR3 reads TGCGCCTCCCGTGGGGGGGCCCAAGAGACCCAGTACTTC. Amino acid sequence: CASRGGAQETQYF.